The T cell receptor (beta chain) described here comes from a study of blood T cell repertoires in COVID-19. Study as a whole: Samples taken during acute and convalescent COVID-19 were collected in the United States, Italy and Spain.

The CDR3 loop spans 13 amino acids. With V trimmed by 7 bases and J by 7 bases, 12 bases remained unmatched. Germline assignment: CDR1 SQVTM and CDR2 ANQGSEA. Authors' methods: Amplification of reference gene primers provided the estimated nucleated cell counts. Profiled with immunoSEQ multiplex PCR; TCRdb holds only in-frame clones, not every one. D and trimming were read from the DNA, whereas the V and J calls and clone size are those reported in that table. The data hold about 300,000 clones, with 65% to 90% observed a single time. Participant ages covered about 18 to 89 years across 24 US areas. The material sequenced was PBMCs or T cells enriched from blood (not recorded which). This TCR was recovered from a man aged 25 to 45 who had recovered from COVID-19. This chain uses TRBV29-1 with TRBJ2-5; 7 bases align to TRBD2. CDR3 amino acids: CSAERGAPGTQYF. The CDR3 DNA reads TGCAGCGCCGAGCGGGGAGCCCCAGGGACCCAGTACTTC.